One and the same sample provided the 15 T cell receptor beta chains below, sequenced in a study of cytomegalovirus exposure and HLA in healthy donors. PCR primers comprised 60 Vbeta and 13 Jbeta primers. TCRdb keeps only in-frame clones here, not all; method: immunoSEQ multiplex PCR. The repertoire holds some 150,000 clones, with 75% as singletons. Sequencing was done on a sample of PBMCs. All receptors derive from a man in his forties or fifties in good health and CMV-seronegative.

This clone was seen more than once but under ten times. The V gene is TRBV4-3, the J gene TRBJ1-3; no definite D call. CDR3 length equals 17 residues. From germline, CDR1 is LGHNA and CDR2 YSLEER. The germline V and J ends were trimmed by 0 bases and 0 bases, with 12 bases remaining between them. The CDR3 region is CASSQDERVGSGNTIYF. For the CDR3, the DNA is TGCGCCAGCAGCCAAGACGAGAGGGTCGGCTCTGGAAACACCATATATTTT.

This clone has more than one count but fewer than ten. V gene TRBV5-6 combines with J gene TRBJ1-6, with D tentatively TRBD1 (6 bases). The V end was cut by 4 bases, the J end by 11 bases, with 16 bases between. The CDR3 has 14 amino acids. The germline CDR1 and CDR2 sequences are SGHDT and YYEEEE. The CDR3 loop reads CASSRDRSAAPLHF. The CDR3 DNA reads TGTGCCAGCAGCCGCGACAGGAGCGCCGCACCCCTCCACTTT.

The chain recombines TRBV5-4 with TRBJ2-1; 10 nucleotides line up with TRBD2. The ends lost 2 bases at V and 4 bases at J; junction bases unmatched: 3. Germline V gives CDR1 SGHNT, CDR2 YYREEE (reference sequence). CDR3 size: 15 residues. This chain's CDR3 is CASSLAGGIYNEQFF. CDR3 nucleotides: TGTGCCAGCAGCTTAGCGGGGGGGATATACAATGAGCAGTTCTTC.

In this sample, this clone turned up a few times. The chain carries TRBV7-9 and TRBJ1-2; D is unclear. V gave up 5 bases and J gave up 1 base, with 14 bases separating them. The CDR3 loop spans 15 amino acids. Germline loops: CDR1 SEHNR, CDR2 FQNEAQ (reference sequence). The CDR3 sequence: CASSAGRPINYGYTF. In DNA form, the CDR3 reads TGTGCCAGCAGCGCAGGCCGTCCGATTAACTATGGCTACACCTTC.

This clone has a single count. V gene TRBV7-3 combines with J gene TRBJ1-1, with TRBD1 identical over 7 bases. Germline-derived CDR1 and CDR2 are SGHTA and FQGTGA. V was pared by 8 bases and J by 4 bases, with 7 bases of the junction left unmatched. The CDR3 extends over 13 amino acids. The CDR3 protein is CASGPGTVTEAFF. CDR3 bases: TGTGCCAGCGGTCCGGGGACAGTCACTGAAGCTTTCTTT.

The V call is TRBV6-4, the J call TRBJ1-1; possibly TRBD1 for D (5 bases). Germline V lookup: CDR1 MRHNA, CDR2 SNTAGT. The ends were cut back, 2 bases at V and 0 bases at J, with 16 bases in the middle. The CDR3 sequence is 17 residues long. The CDR3 sequence is CASSDPGGRAVNTEAFF. In nucleotides, the CDR3 is TGTGCCAGCAGTGACCCCGGGGGGAGGGCGGTGAACACTGAAGCTTTCTTT.

The V gene is TRBV2, the J gene TRBJ2-1; TRBD1 might be the D (5 bases). V was pared by 5 bases and J by 5 bases, with 13 bases between. The CDR3 totals 14 residues. Germline lookup yields CDR1 SNHLY and CDR2 FYNNEI. CDR3 loop: CASSRQGRNNEQFF. The CDR3 region has the DNA TGTGCCAGCAGTCGGCAGGGTAGGAACAATGAGCAGTTCTTC.

This rearrangement joins TRBV5-4 to TRBJ2-7; a possible D gene is TRBD1 (5 bases). The CDR3 is made up of 14 amino acids. CDR1 is SGHNT and CDR2 is YYREEE in the germline V gene (reference sequence). Trimming pared 4 bases from V and 0 bases from J, leaving 11 bases between. Here the CDR3 DNA reads TGTGCCAGCAGCGATAGGACAACCTCCTACGAGCAGTACTTC. Translation gives CASSDRTTSYEQYF.

This chain uses TRBV7-2 with TRBJ2-4; tentative D call: TRBD2 (5 bases). CDR1 is SGHTA, CDR2 FQGNSA, per germline. This CDR3 contains 16 residues. Deletions cut 7 bases from V and 1 base from J, with 17 bases between. The CDR3, as DNA: TGTGCCAGCACCTCAGGAGGAGCGACGGCCAAAAACATTCAGTACTTC. Amino acids: CASTSGGATAKNIQYF.

The rearrangement uses TRBV10-3 and TRBJ1-1; D uncertain. Germline loops: CDR1 ENHRY, CDR2 SYGVKD. The CDR3 covers 13 residues. Trimming cost V 6 bases and J 4 bases, with 12 bases left between them. The DNA of the CDR3 is TGTGCCATCAGCCGGGAAAAGAGCACTGAAGCTTTCTTT. Translating it yields CAISREKSTEAFF.

This clone was seen only a few times. The chain recombines TRBV5-1 with TRBJ2-5; 13 nucleotides line up with TRBD2. CDR1 and CDR2 (germline): SGHRS, YFSETQ. The CDR3 runs to 17 residues. Trimming took 1 base from V and 5 from J; bases not matched to a gene: 8. The CDR3 DNA is TGCGCCAGCAGCTTGTTGGGAACTAGCGGGGGGGCGGAGACCCAGTACTTC. This translates into CASSLLGTSGGAETQYF.

The chain combines TRBV7-2 with TRBJ2-5; 13 nucleotides line up with TRBD2. This CDR3 is built from 16 residues. V lost 2 bases, J lost 1 base, and 1 base stayed unmatched. Looked up from germline, CDR1 is SGHTA and CDR2 is FQGNSA. Written as DNA, the CDR3 is TGTGCCAGCAGCTTATGGACTAGCGGGGGCCAAGAGACCCAGTACTTC. Translating it yields CASSLWTSGGQETQYF.

The J gene is TRBJ1-5, the V gene TRBV7-8; 7 bases line up with TRBD1. This CDR3 is built from 15 residues. Germline CDR1 and CDR2: SGHVS and FQNEAQ. V shed 6 bases, J shed 2 bases, and the junction held 7 bases outside the gene matches. CDR3 bases: TGTGCCAGCAGTCCAGGGGGAGATGGCAATCAGCCCCAGCATTTT. Residues: CASSPGGDGNQPQHF.

The chain combines TRBV14 with TRBJ2-7, with D uncertain. CDR1 and CDR2 from the germline V gene are SGHDN and FVKESK. V was cut by 4 bases and J by 1 base, with 8 bases left in between. This CDR3 spans 13 amino acids. The CDR3: CASSPDGSYEQYF. The CDR3 DNA reads TGTGCCAGCAGCCCCGACGGGTCCTACGAGCAGTACTTC. Together with reference TRBV14 and TRBJ2-7, the CDR3 gives the full variable domain: EAGVTQFPSHSVIEKGQTVTLRCDPISGHDNLYWYRRVMGKEIKFLLHFVKESKQDESGMPNNRFLAERTGGTYSTLKVQPAELEDSGVYFCASSPDGSYEQYFGPGTRLTVT.

This chain links TRBV14 with TRBJ2-3; 8 nucleotides line up with TRBD2. Germline-derived CDR1 and CDR2 are SGHDN and FVKESK. Trimming took 2 bases from V and 1 from J; bases not matched to a gene: 5. The CDR3 has 16 residues. CDR3 bases: TGTGCCAGCAGCCAAAACGGGGGGGCCGGCACAGATACGCAGTATTTT. Translation: CASSQNGGAGTDTQYF.